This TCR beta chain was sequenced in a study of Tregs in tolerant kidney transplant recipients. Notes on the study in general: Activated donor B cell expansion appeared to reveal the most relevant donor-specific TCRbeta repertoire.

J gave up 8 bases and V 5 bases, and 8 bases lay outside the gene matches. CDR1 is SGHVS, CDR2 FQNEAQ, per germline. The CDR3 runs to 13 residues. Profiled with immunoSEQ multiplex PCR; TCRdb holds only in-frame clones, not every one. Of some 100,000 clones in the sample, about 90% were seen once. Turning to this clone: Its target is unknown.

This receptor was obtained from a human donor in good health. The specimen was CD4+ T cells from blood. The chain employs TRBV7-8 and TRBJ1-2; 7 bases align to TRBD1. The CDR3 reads CASSPAGQPGYTF. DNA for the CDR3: TGTGCCAGCAGCCCAGCGGGACAGCCGGGCTACACCTTC.